This entry lists 22 T cell receptor beta chains sequenced from one sample in a study of blood T cell repertoires in COVID-19. Here immunoSEQ multiplex PCR was the method, and the copy in TCRdb shows in-frame clones only, minus some. The sample records over 600,000 clones, about nine tenths being singletons. The sequenced sample consisted of peripheral blood. The receptors derive from a woman under 30 with acute or convalescent COVID-19.

In nucleotides, the CDR3 is TGTGCCAGCAGCTTCCAGGGAGGCACTGAAGCTTTCTTT. As protein: CASSFQGGTEAFF. The J gene is TRBJ1-1, the V gene TRBV7-9; tentatively, D is TRBD1 (5 bases). V lost 3 bases and J 4 bases, leaving 9 bases between the germline ends. Germline-derived CDR1 and CDR2 are SEHNR and FQNEAQ (reference sequence). The CDR3 runs to 13 residues.

The chain has TRBV7-2 and TRBJ1-2; 9 bases line up with TRBD1. This CDR3 is built from 14 residues. The trim removed 4 bases at V and 4 bases at J, leaving 4 bases unmatched. Germline loops: CDR1 SGHTA, CDR2 FQGNSA. This chain's CDR3 is CASSSGQGPYGYTF. CDR3 nucleotide sequence: TGTGCCAGCAGCTCCGGACAGGGGCCCTATGGCTACACCTTC.

As concerns this clone: One junction end disagrees with the germline gene, perhaps due to a read error. V usage is TRBV18 and J usage is TRBJ2-7, with D maybe TRBD1 (5 bases). Germline V gene data show CDR1 as KGHSH and CDR2 as LQKENI. The CDR3 spans 16 residues. In nucleotides, the CDR3 is TGTGTCAGCTCAAACGCCGAGACAGTTTACTCCTACGAGCAGTACTTC. This gives the protein CVSSNAETVYSYEQYF.

This chain links TRBV6-5 with TRBJ1-3; the match to TRBD1 covers 9 bases. This CDR3 contains 14 residues. Per germline, CDR1 MNHEY and CDR2 SVGAGI. V gave up 7 bases and J gave up 3 bases; unmatched junction bases: 4. Written as DNA, the CDR3 is TGTGCCAGCACTACAGGGGGCGGTGGAAACACCATATATTTT. Encoded protein: CASTTGGGGNTIYF.

The rearrangement joins TRBV5-4 to TRBJ2-2; D gene ambiguous. Trimming took off 0 bases at V and 3 bases at J, with 12 bases between the two ends. This CDR3 contains 16 residues. Looked up from germline, CDR1 is SGHNT and CDR2 is YYREEE (reference sequence). The CDR3 region is CASSLASGDYTGELFF. The CDR3 bases are TGTGCCAGCAGCTTGGCCTCTGGCGACTACACCGGGGAGCTGTTTTTT. Looking up the rest from reference TRBV5-4 and TRBJ2-2 gives the full variable domain: ETGVTQSPTHLIKTRGQQVTLRCSSQSGHNTVSWYQQALGQGPQFIFQYYREEENGRGNFPPRFSGLQFPNYSSELNVNALELDDSALYLCASSLASGDYTGELFFGEGSRLTVL.

This clone has a single count. The chain employs TRBV4-1 and TRBJ1-5; D may be TRBD1 (5 bases). This CDR3 is 15 amino acids long. CDR1 is MGHRA, CDR2 YSYEKL, per germline. V lost 4 bases and J lost 7, with 17 bases in between. The CDR3 loop reads CASSLSVGARQPQHF. The CDR3 DNA is TGCGCCAGCAGCCTAAGCGTAGGGGCGAGGCAGCCCCAGCATTTT.

The chain joins TRBV18 to TRBJ1-2, with 10 bases that match TRBD1. Trimming took 4 bases from V and 4 from J; bases not matched to a gene: 9. Germline V lookup: CDR1 KGHSH, CDR2 LQKENI. CDR3 size: 16 residues. The CDR3 nucleotides are TGTGCCAGCTCACAGGAAGACAGGGGGCTCATCTATGGCTACACCTTC. As protein: CASSQEDRGLIYGYTF. The full variable domain, rest sourced from reference TRBV18 and TRBJ1-2, is NAGVMQNPRHLVRRRGQEARLRCSPMKGHSHVYWYRQLPEEGLKFMVYLQKENIIDESGMPKERFSAEFPKEGPSILRIQQVVRGDSAAYFCASSQEDRGLIYGYTFGSGTRLTVV.

CDR3 coding DNA: TGTGCCAGCAGCCAAGAACAGGGATCGGGGGGACTAGGGCTTTCCTACGAGCAGTACTTC. Residues: CASSQEQGSGGLGLSYEQYF. This chain connects TRBV4-2 to TRBJ2-7; 8 bases are a match to TRBD2. V was pared by 0 bases and J by 1 base, with 17 bases of the junction left unmatched. There are 20 residues in the CDR3. Germline values: CDR1 LGHNA, CDR2 YNFKEQ.

The chain recombines TRBV3-1 (or the pseudogene TRBV3-2) with TRBJ1-2; D is ambiguous. The germline V and J ends were trimmed by 1 base and 7 bases, with 7 bases remaining between them. The germline gives CDR1 LGHDT, CDR2 YNNKEL (reference sequence). CDR3 length: 12 amino acids. CDR3 amino acids: CASSQGEAGYTF. CDR3 DNA: TGTGCCAGCAGCCAAGGGGAGGCTGGCTACACCTTC.

The rearrangement links TRBV7-2 to TRBJ2-7; 7 bases line up with TRBD1. Germline-derived CDR1 and CDR2 are SGHTA and FQGNSA. The CDR3 is 13 residues long. With 5 bases clipped from V and 3 bases from J, the junction kept 4 bases outside the gene matches. CDR3 nucleotide sequence: TGTGCCAGCAGCGCAGGACAGGTCTACGAGCAGTACTTC. It translates to CASSAGQVYEQYF.

V gene TRBV27 combines with J gene TRBJ1-2; the D is unclear. CDR3 size: 14 residues. Per germline, CDR1 MNHEY and CDR2 SMNVEV (reference sequence). Trimming cost V 5 bases and J 1 base, with 11 bases left between them. The CDR3 sequence is CASSASSVNYGYTF. The CDR3 bases are TGTGCCAGCAGTGCCTCCTCGGTTAACTATGGCTACACCTTC.

V usage is TRBV6-5 and J usage is TRBJ1-5; a weak D match, TRBD1 (5 bases). CDR3 length: 15 residues. Per germline, CDR1 MNHEY and CDR2 SVGAGI. V lost 6 bases and J 0 bases, leaving 12 bases between the germline ends. CDR3 in DNA: TGTGCCAGCAGGGCAGGGTTTTATAGCAATCAGCCCCAGCATTTT. It codes for CASRAGFYSNQPQHF.

V gene TRBV3-1 (or the pseudogene TRBV3-2) combines with J gene TRBJ1-4; TRBD1 matches at 8 bases. From germline, CDR1 is LGHDT and CDR2 YNNKEL (reference sequence). J lost 5 bases, V lost 0 bases, and 8 bases had no gene match. The CDR3 extends over 17 amino acids. The CDR3 sequence: CASSQDGLNRGNEKLFF. DNA for the CDR3: TGTGCCAGCAGCCAAGATGGATTAAACAGGGGGAATGAAAAACTGTTTTTT.

The genes are TRBV4-2 and TRBJ1-1, with 9 nucleotides matching TRBD1. The CDR3 contains 15 residues. In germline, CDR1 is LGHNA, CDR2 YNFKEQ. After removal of 1 base from V and 10 bases from J, the junction contained 10 bases not matched to a gene. CDR3 in amino acids: CASSQVWDRAFAAFF. The CDR3 bases are TGTGCCAGCAGCCAAGTTTGGGACAGGGCCTTTGCAGCTTTCTTT.

The chain employs TRBV19 and TRBJ1-2, with D possibly being TRBD1 (5 bases). This CDR3 comprises 12 residues. Trimming shortened V by 7 bases and J by 4 bases, and 10 bases separated the two germline ends. Germline CDR1 reads LNHDA; CDR2 reads SQIVND (reference sequence). CDR3 in amino acids: CASTLGPYGYTF. Here the CDR3 DNA reads TGTGCCAGTACCCTGGGGCCCTATGGCTACACCTTC.

The chain recombines TRBV6-6 with TRBJ1-1, with 7 bases matching TRBD1. The CDR3 is made up of 14 amino acids. Losses at the gene ends were 6 bases for V and 7 bases for J; bases not matched to a gene: 11. Germline assignment: CDR1 MNHNY and CDR2 SVGAGI (reference sequence). This CDR3 reads CASSRGDARGEAFF. DNA for the CDR3: TGTGCCAGCAGCAGGGGGGACGCTAGGGGTGAAGCTTTCTTT.

J is TRBJ1-4 and V is TRBV3-1 (or the pseudogene TRBV3-2); the match to TRBD1 covers 8 bases. The germline gives CDR1 LGHDT, CDR2 YNNKEL (reference sequence). The CDR3 contains 16 residues. The ends lost 3 bases at V and 4 bases at J; junction bases unmatched: 7. The CDR3 bases are TGTGCCAGCAGCCAGGAAAGGACAGGGATTAATGAAAAACTGTTTTTT. Residues: CASSQERTGINEKLFF.

The chain couples TRBV5-8 to TRBJ1-5; the match to TRBD1 covers 8 bases. This CDR3 spans 16 amino acids. Germline-derived CDR1 and CDR2 are SGHTS and YDEGEE. The V gene end was trimmed by 3 bases and the J gene end by 7 bases; junction bases not matched to a gene: 12. The CDR3, as DNA: TGTGCCAGCAGCTCGGCTTTAACAGGGGGGAACCAGCCCCAGCATTTT. Translation gives CASSSALTGGNQPQHF.

The rearrangement uses TRBV19 and TRBJ1-1, with unresolved D. V lost 0 bases and J lost 1, with 9 bases in between. CDR1 is LNHDA and CDR2 is SQIVND in the germline V gene (reference sequence). This CDR3 has 15 residues. CDR3: CASSIEPGANTEAFF. The CDR3 DNA reads TGTGCCAGTAGTATAGAGCCAGGTGCGAACACTGAAGCTTTCTTT.

This sequence joins TRBV13 and TRBJ2-1, with D perhaps matching TRBD1 (5 bases). CDR3 length: 15 amino acids. CDR1 is PRHDT and CDR2 is FYEKMQ in the germline V gene (reference sequence). The V end was cut by 1 base, the J end by 7 bases, with 14 bases between. The chain's CDR3 is CASSLVGQGRNEQFF. CDR3 bases: TGTGCCAGCAGCTTAGTTGGACAAGGAAGAAATGAGCAGTTCTTC.

The chain recombines TRBV7-2 with TRBJ1-1; maybe TRBD1 (5 bases). V dropped 5 bases and J dropped 2 bases, with 15 bases sitting between them. The CDR3 runs 15 residues. The germline V gene encodes CDR1 SGHTA and CDR2 FQGNSA. In DNA, the CDR3 is TGTGCCAGCAGCCTACCCAGGGCCTCAAACACTGAAGCTTTCTTT. Its protein is CASSLPRASNTEAFF.

The V and J genes are TRBV5-6 and TRBJ1-1, with a weak D call TRBD1 (5 bases). The CDR3 has 14 residues. V shed 4 bases and J shed 5 bases, with 15 bases lying between them. Germline loops: CDR1 SGHDT, CDR2 YYEEEE. The CDR3, as DNA: TGTGCCAGCAGCAAGACAGCAATGAGGACTGAAGCTTTCTTT. Translation gives CASSKTAMRTEAFF. The variable domain in full, with the rest retrieved from reference TRBV5-6 and TRBJ1-1, is DAGVTQSPTHLIKTRGQQVTLRCSPKSGHDTVSWYQQALGQGPQFIFQYYEEEERQRGNFPDRFSGHQFPNYSSELNVNALLLGDSALYLCASSKTAMRTEAFFGQGTRLTVV.